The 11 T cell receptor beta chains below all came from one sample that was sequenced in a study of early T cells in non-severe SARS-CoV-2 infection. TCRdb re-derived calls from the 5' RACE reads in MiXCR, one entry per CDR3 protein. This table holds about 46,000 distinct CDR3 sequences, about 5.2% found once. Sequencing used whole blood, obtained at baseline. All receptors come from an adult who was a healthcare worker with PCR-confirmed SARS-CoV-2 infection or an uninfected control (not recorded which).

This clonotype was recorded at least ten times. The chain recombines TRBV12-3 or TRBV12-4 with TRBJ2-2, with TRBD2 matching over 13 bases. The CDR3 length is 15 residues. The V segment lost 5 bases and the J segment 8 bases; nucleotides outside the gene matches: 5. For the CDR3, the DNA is TGTGCCAGCAGTGGGACTAGCGGGATTCTGGGGGAGCTGTTTTTT. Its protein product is CASSGTSGILGELFF.

The CDR3 coding sequence is TGTGCCATCAGTGAGGCCCAGCGGGCGCAACAAGAGACCCAGTACTTC. This encodes CAISEAQRAQQETQYF. The V and J genes are TRBV10-3 and TRBJ2-5; possible D gene TRBD2, 6 bases. The V end was cut by 2 bases, the J end by 2 bases, with 15 bases between. The germline V gene has CDR1 ENHRY and CDR2 SYGVKD. The CDR3 runs to 16 residues.

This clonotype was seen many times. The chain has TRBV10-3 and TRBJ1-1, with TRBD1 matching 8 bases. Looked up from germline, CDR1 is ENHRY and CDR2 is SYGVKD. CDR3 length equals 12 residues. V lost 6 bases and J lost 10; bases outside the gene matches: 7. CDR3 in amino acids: CAISPRDRGAFF. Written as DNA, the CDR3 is TGTGCCATCAGCCCACGAGACAGGGGAGCTTTCTTT.

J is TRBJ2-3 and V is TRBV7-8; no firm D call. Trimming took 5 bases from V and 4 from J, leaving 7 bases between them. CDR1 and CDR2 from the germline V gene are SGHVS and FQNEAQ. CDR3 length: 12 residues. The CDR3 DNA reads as TGTGCCAGCAGCCTAAAATCAGATACGCAGTATTTT. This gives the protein CASSLKSDTQYF.

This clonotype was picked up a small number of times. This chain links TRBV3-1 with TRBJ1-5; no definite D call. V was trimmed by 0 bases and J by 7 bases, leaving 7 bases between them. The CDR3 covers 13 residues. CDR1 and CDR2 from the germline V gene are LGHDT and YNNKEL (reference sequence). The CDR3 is CASSQDQKQPQHF. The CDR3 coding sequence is TGTGCCAGCAGCCAAGATCAAAAACAGCCCCAGCATTTT.

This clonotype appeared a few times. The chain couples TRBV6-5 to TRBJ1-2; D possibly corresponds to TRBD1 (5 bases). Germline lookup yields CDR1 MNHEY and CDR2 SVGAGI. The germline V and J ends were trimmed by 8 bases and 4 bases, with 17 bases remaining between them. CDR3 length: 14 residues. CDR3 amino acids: CASGQGEGVYGYTF. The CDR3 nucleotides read TGTGCCAGCGGCCAGGGTGAAGGCGTCTATGGCTACACCTTC.

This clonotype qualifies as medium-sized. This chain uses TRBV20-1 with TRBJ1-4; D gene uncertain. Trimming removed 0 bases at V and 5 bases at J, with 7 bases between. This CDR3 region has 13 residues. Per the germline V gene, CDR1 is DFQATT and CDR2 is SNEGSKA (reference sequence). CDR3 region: CSARDLENEKLFF. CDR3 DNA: TGCAGTGCTAGAGATCTAGAAAATGAAAAACTGTTTTTT.

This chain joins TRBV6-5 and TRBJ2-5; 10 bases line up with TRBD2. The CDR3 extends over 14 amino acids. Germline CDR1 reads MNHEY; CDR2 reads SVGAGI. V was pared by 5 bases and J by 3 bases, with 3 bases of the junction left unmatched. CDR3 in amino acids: CASSRLAGKETQYF. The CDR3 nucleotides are TGTGCCAGCAGTCGACTAGCGGGCAAAGAGACCCAGTACTTC.

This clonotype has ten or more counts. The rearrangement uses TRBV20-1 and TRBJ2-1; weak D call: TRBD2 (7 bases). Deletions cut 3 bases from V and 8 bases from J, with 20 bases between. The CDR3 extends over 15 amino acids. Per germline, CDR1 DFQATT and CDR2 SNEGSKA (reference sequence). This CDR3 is CSASLGGGPRDEQFF. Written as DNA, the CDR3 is TGCAGTGCTAGTCTAGGGGGAGGGCCCCGGGATGAGCAGTTCTTC.

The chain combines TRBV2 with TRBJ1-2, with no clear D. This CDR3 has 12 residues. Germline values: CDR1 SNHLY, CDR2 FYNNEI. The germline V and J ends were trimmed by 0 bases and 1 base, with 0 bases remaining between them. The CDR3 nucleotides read TGTGCCAGCAGTGAAGCTAACTATGGCTACACCTTC. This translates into CASSEANYGYTF. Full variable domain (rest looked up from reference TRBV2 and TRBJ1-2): EPEVTQTPSHQVTQMGQEVILRCVPISNHLYFYWYRQILGQKVEFLVSFYNNEISEKSEIFDDQFSVERPDGSNFTLKIRSTKLEDSAMYFCASSEANYGYTFGSGTRLTVV.

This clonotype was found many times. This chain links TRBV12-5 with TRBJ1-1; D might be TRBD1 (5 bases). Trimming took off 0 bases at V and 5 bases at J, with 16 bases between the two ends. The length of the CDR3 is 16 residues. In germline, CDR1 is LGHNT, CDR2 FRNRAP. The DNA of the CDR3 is TGTGCTAGTGGTTTGGTACTGGCAGGGAGGGCAACTGAAGCTTTCTTT. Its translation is CASGLVLAGRATEAFF.